The present T cell receptor beta chain was sequenced within a study of shared clonotypes between healthy human individuals. V was pared by 3 bases and J by 0 bases, with 11 bases between. Germline CDR1 reads KGHSH; CDR2 reads LQKENI. The CDR3 covers 15 residues. Each cell subset's genomic DNA was divided evenly among several immunoSEQ plates. Unsorted PBMC contributed 250 to 300 ng DNA, tens of thousands of T cell genomes, to each replicate PCR. The sequencing of unsorted PBMC DNA took place on ten immunoSEQ deep assay plates. Source study methods: ImmunoSEQ junction-only sequences lacked quality scores, so their filtering differed. Sequenced by immunoSEQ multiplex PCR; TCRdb stores in-frame clones only, minus some. Clone size and the V and J calls come from that table; the DNA yielded D and trimming. The top ten hold over 10% of the sample, which has roughly 500,000 clones, 79% seen once.

This TCR was recovered from a middle-aged woman in good health. Some clones in this sample may be carry-over from other donors' samples. Sequencing used PBMCs. J is TRBJ1-1 and V is TRBV18, with D maybe TRBD1 (5 bases). DNA for the CDR3: TGTGCCAGCTCACCCCTGACAGAAATGAACACTGAAGCTTTCTTT. The encoded protein is CASSPLTEMNTEAFF. The full variable domain, rest sourced from reference TRBV18 and TRBJ1-1, is NAGVMQNPRHLVRRRGQEARLRCSPMKGHSHVYWYRQLPEEGLKFMVYLQKENIIDESGMPKERFSAEFPKEGPSILRIQQVVRGDSAAYFCASSPLTEMNTEAFFGQGTRLTVV.